This T cell receptor (beta chain) was obtained from a study of Ad26.COV2.S vaccination and SARS-CoV-2 variants. The overall study: Donor joined the COV1001 Ad26.COV2.S trial arm. Ad26.COV2.S was injected intramuscularly once or twice, 56 days apart.

CDR3 length equals 14 residues. Germline V gene sequence: CDR1 MNHEY, CDR2 SVGAGI. The V and J ends lost 2 bases and 7 bases respectively, with 9 bases between them. Clones were sequenced by immunoSEQ multiplex PCR, and TCRdb holds only the in-frame ones, with some missing. The data contain about half a million clones, 70% to 90% of them singletons. The treatment here: 15 to 20 received Ad26.COV2.S at low or high dose, single or two shots; about 5 received placebo; per-sample allocation not given. Each sample was drawn 63 days after the first injection (of vaccine or placebo). Boston hosted the donor, who was an adult aged 18-55 years.

The sequence came from a person between 18 and 65 years old who received the Ad26.COV2.S COVID-19 vaccine or a placebo. Material: peripheral blood, obtained in a trial of Ad26.COV2.S vaccine versus placebo. V gene TRBV6-5 combines with J gene TRBJ1-6; D call uncertain. In DNA, the CDR3 is TGTGCCAGCAGTTACCCTGCCACAAATTCACCCCTCCACTTT. This encodes CASSYPATNSPLHF.